Listed here are 12 T cell receptor beta chains from one sample, sequenced in a study of T-cell memory formation after mild COVID-19. Each CDR3 protein gets one entry after TCRdb re-called the 5' RACE reads with MiXCR. In the table there are a few hundred thousand distinct CDR3 sequences, just under 20% of which are singletons. The specimen sequenced was PBMCs or a T cell subset sorted from them (not recorded which). The source of these receptors is a man aged 18 to 29 who had mild COVID-19 (a few samples of this study predate the infection). Cell type and time point are not known.

In this sample, this clonotype turned up a few times. CDR3 DNA: TGTGCCAGCAGCTTGTTGGGTATAGCAGAAAAACTGTTTTTT. The encoded protein is CASSLLGIAEKLFF. This chain joins TRBV5-5 and TRBJ1-4; D gene ambiguous. This CDR3 is 14 amino acids long. V gave up 1 base and J gave up 8 bases, with 12 bases separating them. The germline V gene has CDR1 SGHKS and CDR2 YYEKEE (reference sequence).

This clonotype came up many times. The V and J genes are TRBV7-6 and TRBJ2-1; 10 nucleotides align to TRBD2. The CDR3 runs to 18 residues. Germline V gives CDR1 SGHVS, CDR2 FNYEAQ. Losses at the gene ends were 2 bases for V and 3 bases for J; bases not matched to a gene: 10. The CDR3 DNA reads TGTGCCAGCAGCTTATCCAGCGGGGGGGCCAACGACTACAATGAGCAGTTCTTC. Amino acid sequence: CASSLSSGGANDYNEQFF.

J is TRBJ2-7 and V is TRBV20-1; 13 positions agree with TRBD2. The J segment lost 3 bases and the V segment lost 3 bases, leaving 2 bases of the junction unmatched. The CDR3 consists of 14 residues. Germline assignment: CDR1 DFQATT and CDR2 SNEGSKA (reference sequence). The CDR3 loop is CSASGTSGVYEQYF. The CDR3 DNA sequence: TGCAGTGCTAGTGGGACTAGCGGGGTCTACGAGCAGTACTTC.

The genes are TRBV20-1 and TRBJ1-4; tentatively, D is TRBD1 (5 bases). V was trimmed by 3 bases and J by 8 bases, leaving 13 bases between them. Germline V gene data show CDR1 as DFQATT and CDR2 as SNEGSKA (reference sequence). This CDR3 spans 13 amino acids. CDR3 amino acids: CSARILGGEKLFF. DNA of the CDR3: TGCAGTGCTAGGATACTGGGGGGGGAAAAACTGTTTTTT.

The chain employs TRBV10-3 and TRBJ2-7; no definite D call. Trimming removed 4 bases from V and 1 base from J, with 11 bases in between. Germline V gene lookup returns CDR1 ENHRY and CDR2 SYGVKD. The CDR3 is 14 amino acids. Here the CDR3 DNA reads TGTGCCATCAGTGCTAGTGACACATCCTACGAGCAGTACTTC. Protein sequence: CAISASDTSYEQYF.

This clonotype was seen a few times. The V gene is TRBV7-2, the J gene TRBJ2-1; unclear D gene. The germline CDR1 and CDR2 sequences are SGHTA and FQGNSA. Between the trimmed V and J ends, which lost 3 bases and 2 bases, there was a span of 8 bases. This CDR3 has 14 amino acids. The CDR3 loop reads CASSLRPTYNEQFF. The CDR3 DNA reads TGTGCCAGCAGCTTGCGCCCCACCTACAATGAGCAGTTCTTC.

Only a few counts were recorded for this clonotype. The V call is TRBV5-1, the J call TRBJ2-1, with D perhaps TRBD1 (6 bases). Trimming pared 0 bases from V and 3 bases from J, leaving 10 bases between. CDR1 and CDR2 from the germline V gene are SGHRS and YFSETQ. This CDR3 comprises 15 residues. Here the CDR3 reads CASSLALGGYNEQFF. Written as DNA, the CDR3 is TGCGCCAGCAGCTTGGCCTTAGGGGGCTACAATGAGCAGTTCTTC.

The sample holds a few counts of this clonotype. V gene TRBV2 combines with J gene TRBJ1-5; D is unclear. The germline gives CDR1 SNHLY, CDR2 FYNNEI. Trimming cost V 6 bases and J 6 bases, with 9 bases left between them. This CDR3 has 12 amino acids. This CDR3 reads CASRGLGQPQHF. CDR3 nucleotide sequence: TGTGCCAGCAGGGGATTGGGTCAGCCCCAGCATTTT.

This rearrangement joins TRBV5-1 to TRBJ1-1; 9 nucleotides line up with TRBD1. Trimming took 4 bases from V and 1 from J; bases not matched to a gene: 8. This CDR3 comprises 16 residues. Germline V CDR1 and CDR2: SGHRS, YFSETQ. The chain's CDR3 is CASSRRTGEPNTEAFF. The CDR3 DNA sequence: TGCGCCAGCAGCCGAAGGACAGGGGAACCGAACACTGAAGCTTTCTTT.

This chain links TRBV7-9 with TRBJ1-5; D gene uncertain. The length of the CDR3 is 12 residues. V lost 6 bases, J lost 7 bases, and 10 bases lay in between. From germline, CDR1 is SEHNR and CDR2 FQNEAQ (reference sequence). CDR3 protein: CASSPDGQPQHF. The CDR3 DNA reads TGTGCCAGCAGTCCCGACGGACAGCCCCAGCATTTT.

The gene calls are TRBV6-5 and TRBJ1-2; perhaps TRBD1 as D (5 bases). The V gene's germline CDR1 is MNHEY and CDR2 SVGAGI. CDR3 length equals 14 residues. The germline V and J ends were trimmed by 4 bases and 4 bases, with 13 bases remaining between them. CDR3 loop: CASSCGDGIYGYTF. The CDR3 coding sequence is TGTGCCAGCAGTTGCGGGGACGGAATCTATGGCTACACCTTC.

The chain uses TRBV11-3 and TRBJ2-5; TRBD2 aligns across 8 bases. The CDR3 length is 17 residues. V shed 5 bases and J 5 bases; nucleotides not matched to a gene: 16. Germline V gene data show CDR1 as SGHNT and CDR2 as YENEEA. The CDR3: CASSPGRDSGTSETQYF. CDR3 coding DNA: TGTGCCAGCAGCCCGGGGAGGGATAGCGGGACGTCGGAGACCCAGTACTTC.